This T cell receptor beta chain derives from a study of T cells after posttransplantation cyclophosphamide. Measured with immunoSEQ multiplex PCR; TCRdb has only the in-frame clones, and not every one. This sample has about 24,000 clones, each found more than once. The germline gives CDR1 SGHRS, CDR2 YFSETQ. There are 15 residues in the CDR3. Trimming cost V 7 bases and J 4 bases, with 15 bases left between them. Sequencing input: PBMCs. This sequence was found in a woman aged 55 to 70 in good health, CMV-negative, and a related stem cell transplant donor. The chain has TRBV5-1 and TRBJ1-6; weak D call: TRBD1 (6 bases). CDR3 region: CASQDTGKYNSPLHF. In nucleotides, the CDR3 is TGCGCCAGCCAAGATACAGGGAAGTATAATTCACCCCTCCACTTT.